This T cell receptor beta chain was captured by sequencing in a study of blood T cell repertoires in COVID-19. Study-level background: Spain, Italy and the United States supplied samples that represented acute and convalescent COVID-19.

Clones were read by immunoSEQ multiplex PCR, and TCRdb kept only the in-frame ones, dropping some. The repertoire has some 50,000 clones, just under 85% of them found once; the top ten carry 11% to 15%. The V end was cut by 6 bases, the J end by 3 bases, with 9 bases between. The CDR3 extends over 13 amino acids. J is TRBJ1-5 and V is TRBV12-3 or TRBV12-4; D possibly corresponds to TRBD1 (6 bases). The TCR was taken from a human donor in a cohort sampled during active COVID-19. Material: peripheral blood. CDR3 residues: CASSGQYNQPQHF. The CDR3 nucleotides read TGTGCCAGCAGCGGACAGTACAATCAGCCCCAGCATTTT.